Presented here are 10 T cell receptor beta chains from one specimen sequenced in a study of Graves' ophthalmopathy and Graves' hyperthyroidism. Amplifying from RNA transcripts, the study obtained TCR beta CDR3 regions. The first-round RT-PCR employed HTBI primers together with the Qiagen OneStep RT-PCR kit. A multiplex PCR was then performed as the second round. In TCRdb, the multiplex PCR reads were re-called with MiXCR into one record per CDR3 protein. The sample contains hundreds of thousands of distinct CDR3 sequences, 20% to 25% of which appear only once. The sequenced material came from peripheral blood. All receptors derive from a woman aged 18-29 years with stable Graves' hyperthyroidism. Some clones in this sample may be carry-over from other donors' samples.

This sequence joins TRBV15 and TRBJ2-5, with TRBD2 matching over 8 bases. Per germline, CDR1 LNHNV and CDR2 YYDKDF (reference sequence). CDR3 length: 15 amino acids. The ends lost 0 bases at V and 4 bases at J; junction bases unmatched: 4. CDR3 loop: CATSRDPGGGETQYF. The CDR3, as DNA: TGTGCCACCAGCAGAGATCCGGGGGGGGGAGAGACCCAGTACTTC.

This clonotype was counted at least ten times. The rearrangement uses TRBV2 and TRBJ1-6, with 7 bases that match TRBD1. CDR1 and CDR2 (germline): SNHLY, FYNNEI. With V trimmed by 4 bases and J by 7 bases, 10 bases remained unmatched. This CDR3 is 16 amino acids long. The chain's CDR3 is CASSGAGGAYNSPLHF. In DNA, the CDR3 is TGTGCCAGCAGTGGTGCAGGGGGAGCTTACAATTCACCCCTCCACTTT.

The chain is built from TRBV12-3 or TRBV12-4 and TRBJ1-2; 7 nucleotides line up with TRBD1. V shed 6 bases and J 4 bases; nucleotides not matched to a gene: 8. The length of the CDR3 is 14 residues. CDR3 region: CASRPTGEGYGYTF. The CDR3 bases are TGTGCCAGCAGGCCCACAGGGGAGGGCTATGGCTACACCTTC.

The table lists this clonotype with a few counts. The junction departs from the called germline gene at one end, perhaps through a read error. This rearrangement joins TRBV12-3 or TRBV12-4 to TRBJ1-1; no reliable D call. There are 11 residues in the CDR3. The CDR3 DNA reads as TGTGCCAGCAGCCCTAACAATGAAGCTTTCTTT. Translation: CASSPNNEAFF.

This clonotype was detected only a few times. The gene calls are TRBV7-6 and TRBJ2-7; 10 bases are shared with TRBD2. Germline assignment: CDR1 SGHVS and CDR2 FNYEAQ. J was trimmed by 4 bases and V by 3 bases; bases with no gene match: 6. The CDR3 spans 15 residues. The CDR3 DNA reads TGTGCCAGCAGCTTGGGAAAGCGGGAGGGTTACGAGCAGTACTTC. This sequence encodes CASSLGKREGYEQYF.

This clonotype was counted at least ten times. The chain is built from TRBV30 and TRBJ1-6; a possible D gene is TRBD1 (6 bases). The germline V gene has CDR1 GTSNPN and CDR2 SVGIG (reference sequence). The CDR3 has 16 residues. V lost 2 bases and J 9 bases, leaving 20 bases between the germline ends. The chain's CDR3 is CAWSPPGPRRGSPLHF. Written as DNA, the CDR3 is TGTGCCTGGAGTCCTCCGGGACCCCGCAGGGGTTCACCCCTCCACTTT. Full variable domain (missing parts from reference TRBV30 and TRBJ1-6): SQTIHQWPATLVQPVGSPLSLECTVEGTSNPNLYWYRQAAGRGLQLLFYSVGIGQISSEVPQNLSASRPQDRQFILSSKKLLLSDSGFYLCAWSPPGPRRGSPLHFGNGTRLTVT.

Many counts were recorded for this clonotype. The V and J genes are TRBV6-5 and TRBJ1-1; D not resolved. V shed 4 bases and J shed 10 bases, with 13 bases lying between them. The CDR3 consists of 12 residues. CDR1 and CDR2 (germline): MNHEY, SVGAGI. This CDR3 is CASSSRSGGAFF. CDR3 nucleotides: TGTGCCAGCAGTTCCCGATCGGGAGGAGCTTTCTTT.

This sequence joins TRBV11-2 and TRBJ1-6; D gene ambiguous. V dropped 0 bases and J dropped 10 bases, with 13 bases sitting between them. This CDR3 region has 15 residues. CDR1 SGHAT and CDR2 FQNNGV come from the germline V gene. As DNA, the CDR3 is TGTGCCAGCAGCTTAGATGGCGGGGTTGGGTCACCCCTCCACTTT. Translating gives CASSLDGGVGSPLHF.

Many counts were recorded for this clonotype. The chain employs TRBV12-3 or TRBV12-4 and TRBJ1-2; D is possibly TRBD1 (5 bases). V lost 3 bases to trimming and J lost 5 bases, with 13 bases between them. The CDR3 is made up of 14 amino acids. The CDR3 sequence: CASSFSDSLYGYTF. CDR3 in DNA: TGTGCCAGCAGTTTTTCCGACAGTTTGTATGGCTACACCTTC.

The sample holds a few counts of this clonotype. The rearrangement joins TRBV6-1 to TRBJ1-6; D remains ambiguous. CDR3 length: 15 residues. Trimming left V 1 base short and J 1 base short, with 5 bases between. Germline CDR1 reads MNHNS; CDR2 reads SASEGT. CDR3 sequence (DNA): TGTGCCAGCAGTGAAGGGAGGTCCTATAATTCACCCCTCCACTTT. This sequence encodes CASSEGRSYNSPLHF.